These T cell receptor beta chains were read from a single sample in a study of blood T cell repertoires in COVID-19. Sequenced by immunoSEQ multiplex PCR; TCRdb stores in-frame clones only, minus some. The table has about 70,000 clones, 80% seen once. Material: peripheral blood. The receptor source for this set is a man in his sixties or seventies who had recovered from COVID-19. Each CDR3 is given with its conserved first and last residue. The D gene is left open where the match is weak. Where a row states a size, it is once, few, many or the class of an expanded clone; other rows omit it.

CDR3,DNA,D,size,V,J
CASSDIRGGANVLTF,TGTGCCAGCTCGGACATCAGGGGTGGGGCCAACGTCCTGACTTTC,.,.,TRBV18,TRBJ2-6
CASSLDGGNYEQYF,TGTGCCAGCAGCTTAGACGGGGGGAACTACGAGCAGTACTTC,TRBD2,.,TRBV11-3,TRBJ2-7
CASSSRVGQPQHF,TGTGCCAGCAGTAGCAGGGTTGGGCAGCCCCAGCATTTT,.,.,TRBV27,TRBJ1-5
CASRDRVNGYTF,TGTGCCAGTAGGGACAGGGTCAATGGCTACACCTTC,TRBD1,.,TRBV19,TRBJ1-2
CAWSVRILGETQYF,TGTGCCTGGAGTGTACGAATCCTCGGAGAGACCCAGTACTTC,.,.,TRBV30,TRBJ2-5
CASSIDTNYGYTF,TGTGCCAGCAGCATCGACACAAACTATGGCTACACCTTC,.,few,TRBV5-4,TRBJ1-2
CASSGGQRPSTDTQYF,TGTGCCAGCAGCGGGGGACAGCGCCCTAGCACAGATACGCAGTATTTT,TRBD1,.,TRBV9,TRBJ2-3
CASSPAADEQFF,TGTGCCAGCTCACCCGCTGCGGATGAGCAGTTCTTC,.,few,TRBV18,TRBJ2-1
CASSPPGAQETQYF,TGTGCCAGCTCACCACCGGGGGCTCAAGAGACCCAGTACTTC,.,.,TRBV18,TRBJ2-5
CASIHGDRGRGELFF,TGTGCCAGCATCCACGGGGACAGGGGTCGCGGGGAGCTGTTTTTT,TRBD1,once,TRBV5-5,TRBJ2-2
CAWRGSRSYGYTF,TGTGCCTGGAGAGGCAGTAGGAGCTATGGCTACACCTTC,.,.,TRBV30,TRBJ1-2
CASSPELAGGYEQFF,TGTGCCAGCAGTCCAGAACTAGCGGGAGGCTATGAGCAGTTCTTC,TRBD2,.,TRBV7-6,TRBJ2-1
CASSLGTTSNEQYF,TGTGCCAGCAGTTTGGGGACTACGTCAAACGAGCAGTACTTC,TRBD2,.,TRBV27,TRBJ2-7
CASSLGQLQETQYF,TGTGCCAGCAGTCTAGGACAGCTACAAGAGACCCAGTACTTC,.,.,TRBV28,TRBJ2-5
CAQYRPNTGELFF,TGTGCCCAATACAGACCCAACACCGGGGAGCTGTTTTTT,.,.,TRBV19,TRBJ2-2
CASRSSGRTDEQFF,TGTGCCAGCAGATCTAGCGGGAGGACGGATGAGCAGTTCTTC,TRBD2,.,TRBV27,TRBJ2-1
CASSTSIKETQYF,TGTGCCAGTAGCACTAGCATCAAAGAGACCCAGTACTTC,.,.,TRBV19,TRBJ2-5
CASSSGGRKASNYGYTF,TGTGCCAGCAGCTCGGGGGGACGTAAGGCTTCTAACTATGGCTACACCTTC,.,.,TRBV5-6,TRBJ1-2
CASSEAWRASGNTIYF,TGTGCCAGCAGTGAGGCTTGGAGAGCCTCTGGAAACACCATATATTTT,.,.,TRBV6-4,TRBJ1-3
CAPREGGTADTQYF,TGTGCCCCTAGGGAGGGAGGGACTGCCGATACGCAGTATTTT,TRBD2,.,TRBV19,TRBJ2-3
CASSTGQNRNTIYF,TGTGCCAGTAGTACGGGACAGAACCGAAACACCATATATTTT,TRBD1,.,TRBV19,TRBJ1-3
CASSQDRGQGSYEQYF,TGTGCCAGCAGCCAGGACAGGGGCCAAGGTTCCTACGAGCAGTACTTC,TRBD1,.,TRBV3-1/TRBV3-2,TRBJ2-7
CASRDRDRGLQGANVLTF,TGTGCCAGTAGAGACCGGGACAGGGGTTTGCAGGGGGCCAACGTCCTGACTTTC,TRBD1,once,TRBV19,TRBJ2-6
CASSSTFIYEQYF,TGTGCCAGCAGCAGTACCTTTATCTACGAGCAGTACTTC,.,.,TRBV12-3/TRBV12-4,TRBJ2-7
CASSLVFSQGEGYTF,TGTGCCAGCAGCTTAGTGTTTAGTCAAGGAGAGGGCTACACCTTC,.,.,TRBV7-8,TRBJ1-2
CAWSRDGGVTEAFF,TGTGCCTGGAGTCGGGATGGTGGTGTCACTGAAGCTTTCTTT,.,.,TRBV30,TRBJ1-1
CASSHLQENTGELFF,TGTGCCAGCAGCCACTTACAGGAGAACACCGGGGAGCTGTTTTTT,.,.,TRBV3-1/TRBV3-2,TRBJ2-2
CATSRGLGSSIYNSPLHF,TGTGCCACCAGCAGAGGTTTGGGCAGCTCAATTTATAATTCACCCCTCCACTTT,.,.,TRBV15,TRBJ1-6
CASSPRLAGFTDTQYF,TGTGCCAGCAGTCCTAGACTAGCGGGATTCACAGATACGCAGTATTTT,TRBD2,.,TRBV28,TRBJ2-3
CASSLGSGDNQPQHF,TGTGCCAGCAGCTTAGGATCCGGGGACAATCAGCCCCAGCATTTT,.,.,TRBV11-2,TRBJ1-5
CASSQEFHGLAVTYEQYF,TGCGCCAGCAGCCAAGAATTTCATGGGCTAGCGGTAACCTACGAGCAGTACTTC,TRBD2,few,TRBV4-3,TRBJ2-7
CASSRSPRDRVPEAFF,TGCGCCAGCAGCCGAAGCCCCCGAGACAGGGTACCAGAAGCTTTCTTT,TRBD1,.,TRBV5-1,TRBJ1-1
CASSFQGDTEAFF,TGTGCCAGCAGTTTCCAGGGGGACACTGAAGCTTTCTTT,TRBD1,.,TRBV5-5,TRBJ1-1
CASLSQGASGTYEQYF,TGTGCCAGCCTATCACAGGGGGCGTCTGGAACCTACGAGCAGTACTTC,TRBD1,.,TRBV27,TRBJ2-7
CASSGTGPNTGELFF,TGTGCCAGCAGTGGGACAGGACCGAACACCGGGGAGCTGTTTTTT,TRBD1,.,TRBV2,TRBJ2-2
CASSQNRGHGYNEQFF,TGTGCCAGCAGCCAGAACAGGGGGCACGGGTACAATGAGCAGTTCTTC,TRBD1,.,TRBV14,TRBJ2-1
CASSRGASEQFF,TGTGCCAGCAGCCGGGGGGCCTCTGAGCAGTTCTTC,.,.,TRBV7-9,TRBJ2-1
CSAKTTGIGNEQFF,TGCAGCGCCAAAACTACAGGGATAGGGAATGAGCAGTTCTTC,.,.,TRBV29-1,TRBJ2-1
CASSLGQGADGYTF,TGTGCCAGCAGCTTGGGACAGGGGGCGGATGGCTACACCTTC,TRBD1,.,TRBV11-2,TRBJ1-2
CSVEERGLDYGYTF,TGCAGCGTTGAAGAAAGGGGGCTTGACTATGGCTACACCTTC,TRBD1,.,TRBV29-1,TRBJ1-2
CASSYFGQDDYEQYF,TGTGCCAGCAGTTACTTTGGACAGGACGACTACGAGCAGTACTTC,TRBD1,.,TRBV6-2/TRBV6-3,TRBJ2-7
CASSSPLGLAGGEDNEQFF,TGTGCCAGCAGCTCACCTCTGGGGCTAGCGGGAGGAGAGGACAATGAGCAGTTCTTC,TRBD2,.,TRBV5-6,TRBJ2-1
CASILRESQYF,TGTGCCAGCATCCTACGAGAGTCCCAGTACTTC,.,.,TRBV2,TRBJ2-5
CASSPPRGGEHTDTQYF,TGTGCCAGCTCACCCCCGAGGGGGGGCGAGCACACAGATACGCAGTATTTT,.,.,TRBV18,TRBJ2-3
CASGLVVEGFSQPQHF,TGTGCTAGTGGTTTGGTAGTAGAGGGCTTTAGTCAGCCCCAGCATTTT,.,.,TRBV12-5,TRBJ1-5
CASSQDPVSGNTIYF,TGCGCCAGCAGCCAAGACCCAGTTTCCGGAAACACCATATATTTT,.,.,TRBV4-1,TRBJ1-3
CASSLRYRAFGGETQYF,TGCGCCAGCAGCTTAAGGTATAGGGCCTTCGGGGGGGAGACCCAGTACTTC,TRBD2,.,TRBV4-3,TRBJ2-5
CAWSQGFGSNQPQHF,TGTGCCTGGAGTCAGGGGTTTGGGAGCAATCAGCCCCAGCATTTT,.,.,TRBV30,TRBJ1-5
CAITNSLGGYEQYF,TGTGCCATCACCAACTCTCTAGGCGGTTACGAGCAGTACTTC,.,once,TRBV10-3,TRBJ2-7
CAISEGGSSNQPQHF,TGTGCCATCTCAGAGGGAGGATCGAGCAATCAGCCCCAGCATTTT,.,.,TRBV10-3,TRBJ1-5
CASSPPGFEQYF,TGTGCCAGCAGCCCCCCAGGGTTCGAGCAGTACTTC,.,.,TRBV7-9,TRBJ2-7